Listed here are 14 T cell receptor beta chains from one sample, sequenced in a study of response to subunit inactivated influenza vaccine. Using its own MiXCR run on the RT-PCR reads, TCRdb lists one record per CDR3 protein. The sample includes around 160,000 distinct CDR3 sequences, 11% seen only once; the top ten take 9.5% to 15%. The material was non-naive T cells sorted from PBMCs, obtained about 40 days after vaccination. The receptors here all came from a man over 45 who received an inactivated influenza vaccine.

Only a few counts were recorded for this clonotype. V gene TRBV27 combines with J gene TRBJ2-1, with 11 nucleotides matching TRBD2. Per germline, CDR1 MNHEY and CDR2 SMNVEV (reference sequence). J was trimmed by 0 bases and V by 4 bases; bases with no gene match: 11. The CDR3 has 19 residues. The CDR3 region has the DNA TGTGCCAGCAGTTCTCTCCCCGCTAGCGGGGGGTCCTCCTACAATGAGCAGTTCTTC. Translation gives CASSSLPASGGSSYNEQFF.

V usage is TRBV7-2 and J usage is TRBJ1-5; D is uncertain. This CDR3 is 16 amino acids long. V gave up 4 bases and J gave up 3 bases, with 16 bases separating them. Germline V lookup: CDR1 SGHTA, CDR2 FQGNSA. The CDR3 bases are TGTGCCAGCAGCTCCAGACACCTAGCCCTCAATCAGCCCCAGCATTTT. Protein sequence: CASSSRHLALNQPQHF.

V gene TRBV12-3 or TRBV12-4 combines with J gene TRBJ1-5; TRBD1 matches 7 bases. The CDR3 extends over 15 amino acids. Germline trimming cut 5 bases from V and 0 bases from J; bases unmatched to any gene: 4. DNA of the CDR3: TGTGCCAGCAGTGGACAGGCGAATAGCAATCAGCCCCAGCATTTT. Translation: CASSGQANSNQPQHF.

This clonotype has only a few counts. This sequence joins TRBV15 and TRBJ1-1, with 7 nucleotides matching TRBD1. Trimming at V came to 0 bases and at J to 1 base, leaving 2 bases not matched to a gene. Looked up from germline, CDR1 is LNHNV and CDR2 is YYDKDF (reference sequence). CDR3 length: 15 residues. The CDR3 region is CATSREDRANTEAFF. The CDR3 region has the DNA TGTGCCACCAGCAGAGAAGACAGGGCGAACACTGAAGCTTTCTTT.

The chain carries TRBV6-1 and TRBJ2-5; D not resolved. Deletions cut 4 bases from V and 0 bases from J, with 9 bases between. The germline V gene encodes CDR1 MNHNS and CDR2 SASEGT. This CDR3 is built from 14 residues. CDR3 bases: TGTGCCAGCAGTGTACAGCCGTACCAAGAGACCCAGTACTTC. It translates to CASSVQPYQETQYF.

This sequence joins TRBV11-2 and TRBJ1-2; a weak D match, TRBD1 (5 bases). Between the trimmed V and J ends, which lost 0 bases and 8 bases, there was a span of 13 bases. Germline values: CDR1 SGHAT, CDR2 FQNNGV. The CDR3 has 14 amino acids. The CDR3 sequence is CASSLDVRQGGYTF. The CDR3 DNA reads TGTGCCAGCAGCTTAGATGTTCGGCAGGGCGGCTACACCTTC. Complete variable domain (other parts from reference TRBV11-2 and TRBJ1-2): EAGVAQSPRYKIIEKRQSVAFWCNPISGHATLYWYQQILGQGPKLLIQFQNNGVVDDSQLPKDRFSAERLKGVDSTLKIQPAKLEDSAVYLCASSLDVRQGGYTFGSGTRLTVV.

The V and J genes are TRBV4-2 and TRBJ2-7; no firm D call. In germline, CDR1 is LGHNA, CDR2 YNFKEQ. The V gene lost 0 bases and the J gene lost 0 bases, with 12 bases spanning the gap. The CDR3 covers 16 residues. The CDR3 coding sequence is TGTGCCAGCAGCCAAGACTCCAAGGCCCACTCCTACGAGCAGTACTTC. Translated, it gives CASSQDSKAHSYEQYF.

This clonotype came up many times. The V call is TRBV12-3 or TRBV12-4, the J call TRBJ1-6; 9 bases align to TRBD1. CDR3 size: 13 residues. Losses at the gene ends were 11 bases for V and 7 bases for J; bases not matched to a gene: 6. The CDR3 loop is CASTGTGNSPLHF. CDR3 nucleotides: TGTGCCTCCACCGGGACAGGGAATTCACCCCTCCACTTT.

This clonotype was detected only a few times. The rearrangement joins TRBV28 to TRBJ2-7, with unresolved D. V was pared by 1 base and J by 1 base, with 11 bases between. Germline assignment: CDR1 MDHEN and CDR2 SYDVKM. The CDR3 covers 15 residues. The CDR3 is CASSLLVGKSYEQYF. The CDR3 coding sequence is TGTGCCAGCAGTTTATTGGTAGGGAAGTCCTACGAGCAGTACTTC. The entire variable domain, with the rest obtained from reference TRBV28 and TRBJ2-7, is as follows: DVKVTQSSRYLVKRTGEKVFLECVQDMDHENMFWYRQDPGLGLRLIYFSYDVKMKEKGDIPEGYSVSREKKERFSLILESASTNQTSMYLCASSLLVGKSYEQYFGPGTRLTVT.

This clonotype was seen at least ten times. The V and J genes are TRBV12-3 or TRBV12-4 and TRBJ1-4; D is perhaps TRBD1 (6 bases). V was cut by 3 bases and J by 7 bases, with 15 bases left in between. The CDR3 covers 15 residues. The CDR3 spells CASSFAGARVEKLFF. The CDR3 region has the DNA TGTGCCAGCAGTTTCGCGGGGGCGCGGGTTGAAAAACTGTTTTTT.

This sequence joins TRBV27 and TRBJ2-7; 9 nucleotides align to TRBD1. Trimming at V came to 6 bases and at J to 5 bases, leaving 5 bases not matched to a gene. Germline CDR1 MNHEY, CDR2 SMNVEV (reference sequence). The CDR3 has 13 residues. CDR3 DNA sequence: TGTGCCAGCAGCAGACAGGGGGTGAACGAGCAGTACTTC. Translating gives CASSRQGVNEQYF.

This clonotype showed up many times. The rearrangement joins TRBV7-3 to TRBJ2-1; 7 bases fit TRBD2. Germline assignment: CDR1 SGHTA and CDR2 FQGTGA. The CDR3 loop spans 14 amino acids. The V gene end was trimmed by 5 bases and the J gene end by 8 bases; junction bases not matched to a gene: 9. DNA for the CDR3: TGTGCCAGCAGCAAATGGACTAGGGCACATGAGCAGTTCTTC. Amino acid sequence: CASSKWTRAHEQFF.

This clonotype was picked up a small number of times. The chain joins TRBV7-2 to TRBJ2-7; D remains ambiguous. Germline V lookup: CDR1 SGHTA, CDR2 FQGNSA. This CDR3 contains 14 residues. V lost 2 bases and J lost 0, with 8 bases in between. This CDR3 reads CASSLQYSSYEQYF. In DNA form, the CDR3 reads TGTGCCAGCAGCTTACAATACAGCTCCTACGAGCAGTACTTC.

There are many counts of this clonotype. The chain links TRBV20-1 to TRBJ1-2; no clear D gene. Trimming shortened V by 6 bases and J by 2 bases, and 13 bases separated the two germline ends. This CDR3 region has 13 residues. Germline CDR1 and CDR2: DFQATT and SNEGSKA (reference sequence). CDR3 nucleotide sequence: TGCAGTGCGCAGGACTACTCGAACTATGGCTACACCTTC. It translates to CSAQDYSNYGYTF.